This T cell receptor beta chain was sequenced in a study of blood T cell repertoires in COVID-19. At the level of the study: There were acute and convalescent COVID-19 samples, and they came from the United States, Italy and Spain. Sources were T cells, B-cell-depleted T cells, or PBMCs; the material itself was cDNA or gDNA.

The germline gives CDR1 LGHDT, CDR2 YNNKEL (reference sequence). The CDR3 contains 12 residues. In this sample, this clone turned up once. Source study methods: Reference gene primer amplification yielded estimated nucleated cell counts. Sequencing was performed with immunoSEQ multiplex PCR; in TCRdb, only in-frame clones are kept and a portion is missing. That table supplies the V and J calls and clone size; D and trimming were determined from the DNA. Of fewer than 120,000 clones in the sample, roughly nine tenths were seen once. The sequencing input was peripheral blood. This chain joins TRBV3-1 (or the pseudogene TRBV3-2) and TRBJ1-6; maybe TRBD1 (5 bases). The source of this sequence is a human donor in a cohort sampled during active COVID-19. The CDR3 sequence: CASSGARSPLHF. Here the CDR3 DNA reads TGTGCTTCAAGTGGGGCTCGTTCACCCCTCCACTTT.